Listed below are T cell receptor beta chains from one sample, sequenced in a study of blood T cell repertoires in COVID-19. Using immunoSEQ multiplex PCR, the repertoire was profiled, and TCRdb retains in-frame clones only, with some absent. The table includes 200,000 to 250,000 clones, approximately 78% detected once. Sequencing was carried out using peripheral blood. Receptors originate from a woman in her 70s with COVID-19, enrolled during active disease. The CDR3 runs from the conserved cysteine through the conserved F or W. Each record gives: CDR3 protein, CDR3 DNA, J gene, clone size, V gene, CDR3 length, D gene. A D gene is named only where the DNA matches it firmly. Size is omitted from some rows. Given values are once, few, many or a class for expanded clones.

CDR3 protein: CASSRKTGGGTDTQYF; CDR3 DNA: TGTGCCAGTAGTAGGAAGACAGGGGGGGGCACAGATACGCAGTATTTT; J gene: TRBJ2-3; clone size: -; V gene: TRBV19; CDR3 length: 16; D gene: TRBD1
CDR3 protein: CASVRQGYNEQFF; CDR3 DNA: TGTGCCAGCGTCCGACAGGGCTACAATGAGCAGTTCTTC; J gene: TRBJ2-1; clone size: -; V gene: TRBV7-9; CDR3 length: 13; D gene: TRBD1
CDR3 protein: CASSYSTSGGGNTEAFF; CDR3 DNA: TGTGCCAGCAGTTACTCGACTTCCGGGGGAGGAAACACTGAAGCTTTCTTT; J gene: TRBJ1-1; clone size: -; V gene: TRBV6-2/TRBV6-3; CDR3 length: 17; D gene: -
CDR3 protein: CASSLSSGTGELFF; CDR3 DNA: TGCGCCAGCAGCTTGTCTAGCGGGACCGGGGAGCTGTTTTTT; J gene: TRBJ2-2; clone size: -; V gene: TRBV5-1; CDR3 length: 14; D gene: TRBD2
CDR3 protein: CASSAQYGYTF; CDR3 DNA: TGTGCCAGCAGCGCCCAGTATGGCTACACCTTC; J gene: TRBJ1-2; clone size: -; V gene: TRBV11-1; CDR3 length: 11; D gene: -
CDR3 protein: CASRGGDRGNQPQHF; CDR3 DNA: TGTGCCAGCAGGGGTGGGGACAGGGGAAATCAGCCCCAGCATTTT; J gene: TRBJ1-5; clone size: -; V gene: TRBV6-6; CDR3 length: 15; D gene: TRBD1
CDR3 protein: CASRQGTYNEQFF; CDR3 DNA: TGTGCCAGCAGACAGGGGACCTACAATGAGCAGTTCTTC; J gene: TRBJ2-1; clone size: few; V gene: TRBV28; CDR3 length: 13; D gene: TRBD1
CDR3 protein: CATSDTRTGRQPQHF; CDR3 DNA: TGTGCCACCAGTGATACCCGGACAGGGCGACAGCCCCAGCATTTT; J gene: TRBJ1-5; clone size: -; V gene: TRBV24-1; CDR3 length: 15; D gene: TRBD1
CDR3 protein: CASSPTGGGKSNSPLHF; CDR3 DNA: TGTGCCAGTAGTCCTACAGGCGGGGGAAAGTCAAATTCACCCCTCCACTTT; J gene: TRBJ1-6; clone size: -; V gene: TRBV19; CDR3 length: 17; D gene: -
CDR3 protein: CASKGDTEAFF; CDR3 DNA: TGTGCCAGCAAAGGAGACACTGAAGCTTTCTTT; J gene: TRBJ1-1; clone size: -; V gene: TRBV11-2; CDR3 length: 11; D gene: -
CDR3 protein: CASSRDRLANYGYTF; CDR3 DNA: TGTGCCAGCAGCCGGGACAGACTCGCGAACTATGGCTACACCTTC; J gene: TRBJ1-2; clone size: -; V gene: TRBV11-2; CDR3 length: 15; D gene: TRBD1
CDR3 protein: CATSGGQGSNTGELFF; CDR3 DNA: TGTGCCACCAGTGGTGGACAGGGATCGAACACCGGGGAGCTGTTTTTT; J gene: TRBJ2-2; clone size: once; V gene: TRBV24-1; CDR3 length: 16; D gene: TRBD1
CDR3 protein: CASSVGARRLVYGYTF; CDR3 DNA: TGTGCCAGCAGCGTAGGTGCTCGGAGGCTAGTTTATGGCTACACCTTC; J gene: TRBJ1-2; clone size: -; V gene: TRBV9; CDR3 length: 16; D gene: -
CDR3 protein: CASSLGDRPTGAFF; CDR3 DNA: TGTGCCAGCAGCTTAGGGGACAGGCCTACAGGGGCTTTCTTT; J gene: TRBJ1-1; clone size: -; V gene: TRBV11-2; CDR3 length: 14; D gene: TRBD1
CDR3 protein: CASSKGADNEQFF; CDR3 DNA: TGTGCCAGCAGCAAAGGGGCAGACAATGAGCAGTTCTTC; J gene: TRBJ2-1; clone size: -; V gene: TRBV21-1; CDR3 length: 13; D gene: -
CDR3 protein: CASSSQGANIQYF; CDR3 DNA: TGTGCCAGCAGCTCCCAGGGCGCAAACATTCAGTACTTC; J gene: TRBJ2-4; clone size: -; V gene: TRBV5-4; CDR3 length: 13; D gene: -
CDR3 protein: CASSKDRGRNTGELFF; CDR3 DNA: TGTGCCAGCAGCAAAGACAGGGGTCGGAACACCGGGGAGCTGTTTTTT; J gene: TRBJ2-2; clone size: -; V gene: TRBV3-1/TRBV3-2; CDR3 length: 16; D gene: TRBD1
CDR3 protein: CASSLDIAGTSYEQYF; CDR3 DNA: TGCGCCAGCAGCTTGGACATAGCGGGAACCTCCTACGAGCAGTACTTC; J gene: TRBJ2-7; clone size: -; V gene: TRBV5-1; CDR3 length: 16; D gene: TRBD2
CDR3 protein: CASSSRTGLNTEAFF; CDR3 DNA: TGTGCCAGCAGCTCCCGGACGGGATTGAACACTGAAGCTTTCTTT; J gene: TRBJ1-1; clone size: -; V gene: TRBV14; CDR3 length: 15; D gene: -
CDR3 protein: CASSSRIAGASTDTQYF; CDR3 DNA: TGCGCCAGCAGCTCCCGGATAGCGGGAGCTTCGACAGATACGCAGTATTTT; J gene: TRBJ2-3; clone size: -; V gene: TRBV5-1; CDR3 length: 17; D gene: TRBD2
CDR3 protein: CAWRGQERGNTEAFF; CDR3 DNA: TGTGCCTGGAGGGGACAGGAAAGGGGTAACACTGAAGCTTTCTTT; J gene: TRBJ1-1; clone size: -; V gene: TRBV30; CDR3 length: 15; D gene: TRBD1
CDR3 protein: CASSYLLGGKLFF; CDR3 DNA: TGTGCCAGCTCGTATCTATTAGGGGGAAAACTGTTTTTT; J gene: TRBJ1-4; clone size: once; V gene: TRBV27; CDR3 length: 13; D gene: -
CDR3 protein: CASSLDSGGDYGYTF; CDR3 DNA: TGCGCCAGCAGCTTGGATTCTGGGGGGGACTATGGCTACACCTTC; J gene: TRBJ1-2; clone size: -; V gene: TRBV5-1; CDR3 length: 15; D gene: -
CDR3 protein: CASRNVAGGLNEQFF; CDR3 DNA: TGTGCCAGCAGGAACGTAGCGGGAGGGTTGAATGAGCAGTTCTTC; J gene: TRBJ2-1; clone size: -; V gene: TRBV2; CDR3 length: 15; D gene: TRBD2
CDR3 protein: CASSAVDRGGTEAFF; CDR3 DNA: TGTGCCAGTAGTGCAGTCGACAGGGGCGGCACTGAAGCTTTCTTT; J gene: TRBJ1-1; clone size: -; V gene: TRBV19; CDR3 length: 15; D gene: TRBD1
CDR3 protein: CASTRGVNNEQFF; CDR3 DNA: TGTGCCAGCACCAGGGGAGTTAACAATGAGCAGTTCTTC; J gene: TRBJ2-1; clone size: -; V gene: TRBV2; CDR3 length: 13; D gene: -
CDR3 protein: CASSFFGSGYTF; CDR3 DNA: TGTGCCAGCAGTTTCTTCGGGAGTGGCTACACCTTC; J gene: TRBJ1-2; clone size: -; V gene: TRBV12-3/TRBV12-4; CDR3 length: 12; D gene: -
CDR3 protein: CASSLAGQGSEKLFF; CDR3 DNA: TGCGCCAGCAGCTTGGCCGGACAGGGGAGTGAAAAACTGTTTTTT; J gene: TRBJ1-4; clone size: -; V gene: TRBV5-1; CDR3 length: 15; D gene: TRBD1
CDR3 protein: CASSIAGVHTEAFF; CDR3 DNA: TGTGCCAGTAGTATAGCGGGGGTGCACACTGAAGCTTTCTTT; J gene: TRBJ1-1; clone size: -; V gene: TRBV19; CDR3 length: 14; D gene: -
CDR3 protein: CASQPTSGRTGELFF; CDR3 DNA: TGTGCCAGCCAGCCAACTAGCGGGAGAACCGGGGAGCTGTTTTTT; J gene: TRBJ2-2; clone size: -; V gene: TRBV2; CDR3 length: 15; D gene: TRBD2
CDR3 protein: CASSPPPPSGSKFF; CDR3 DNA: TGTGCCAGCAGCCCACCCCCTCCTAGCGGGAGCAAGTTCTTC; J gene: TRBJ2-1; clone size: -; V gene: TRBV7-2; CDR3 length: 14; D gene: TRBD2
CDR3 protein: CASSPSGQPNTEAFF; CDR3 DNA: TGTGCCAGCTCTCCCTCCGGACAGCCGAACACTGAAGCTTTCTTT; J gene: TRBJ1-1; clone size: -; V gene: TRBV18; CDR3 length: 15; D gene: -
CDR3 protein: CASSPAGGLYGYTF; CDR3 DNA: TGTGCCAGCAGCCCCGCGGGGGGGCTTTACGGCTACACCTTC; J gene: TRBJ1-2; clone size: once; V gene: TRBV6-4; CDR3 length: 14; D gene: -
CDR3 protein: CAINPGQGVGHPGYTF; CDR3 DNA: TGTGCCATTAACCCGGGACAGGGGGTCGGACACCCCGGCTACACCTTC; J gene: TRBJ1-2; clone size: -; V gene: TRBV10-3; CDR3 length: 16; D gene: TRBD1
CDR3 protein: CASSYTGGRRGYEQYF; CDR3 DNA: TGTGCCAGTAGTTATACAGGGGGCAGGCGCGGCTACGAGCAGTACTTC; J gene: TRBJ2-7; clone size: -; V gene: TRBV19; CDR3 length: 16; D gene: TRBD1
CDR3 protein: CASSAAGGHPYNEQFF; CDR3 DNA: TGTGCCAGCAGTGCAGCGGGAGGACATCCCTACAATGAGCAGTTCTTC; J gene: TRBJ2-1; clone size: -; V gene: TRBV6-1; CDR3 length: 16; D gene: TRBD2
CDR3 protein: CASRRSRDLHEQYF; CDR3 DNA: TGTGCCAGCAGACGATCCAGGGATCTCCACGAGCAGTACTTC; J gene: TRBJ2-7; clone size: few; V gene: TRBV2; CDR3 length: 14; D gene: -
CDR3 protein: CASSAQGTGSFETQYF; CDR3 DNA: TGTGCCAGTAGTGCTCAGGGGACAGGTTCTTTCGAGACCCAGTACTTC; J gene: TRBJ2-5; clone size: -; V gene: TRBV19; CDR3 length: 16; D gene: TRBD1
CDR3 protein: CAWSYGTGNYGNTIYF; CDR3 DNA: TGTGCCTGGAGTTATGGGACAGGGAATTATGGAAACACCATATATTTT; J gene: TRBJ1-3; clone size: -; V gene: TRBV30; CDR3 length: 16; D gene: TRBD1
CDR3 protein: CASSLDRRFIYGYTF; CDR3 DNA: TGTGCCAGCAGTCTCGACAGACGTTTCATCTATGGCTACACCTTC; J gene: TRBJ1-2; clone size: -; V gene: TRBV2; CDR3 length: 15; D gene: -
CDR3 protein: CASTERDEQYF; CDR3 DNA: TGTGCCAGCACCGAGAGGGACGAGCAGTACTTC; J gene: TRBJ2-7; clone size: few; V gene: TRBV2; CDR3 length: 11; D gene: -
CDR3 protein: CASSSSGTGLEQYF; CDR3 DNA: TGTGCCAGCAGCTCCTCCGGGACAGGGCTGGAGCAGTACTTC; J gene: TRBJ2-7; clone size: -; V gene: TRBV28; CDR3 length: 14; D gene: TRBD1
CDR3 protein: CASSLLPQETQYF; CDR3 DNA: TGTGCCAGCAGCTTACTCCCCCAAGAGACCCAGTACTTC; J gene: TRBJ2-5; clone size: -; V gene: TRBV7-3; CDR3 length: 13; D gene: -
CDR3 protein: CAWRRENPTEQFF; CDR3 DNA: TGTGCCTGGAGACGGGAAAACCCTACTGAGCAGTTCTTC; J gene: TRBJ2-1; clone size: -; V gene: TRBV30; CDR3 length: 13; D gene: -
CDR3 protein: CASSSPGGGRRGGYTF; CDR3 DNA: TGTGCCAGCAGCTCCCCAGGTGGGGGAAGGAGGGGCGGCTACACCTTC; J gene: TRBJ1-2; clone size: once; V gene: TRBV5-4; CDR3 length: 16; D gene: -
CDR3 protein: CASSSTGERGYTF; CDR3 DNA: TGCGCCAGCAGCTCGACAGGGGAACGGGGCTACACCTTC; J gene: TRBJ1-2; clone size: -; V gene: TRBV5-1; CDR3 length: 13; D gene: TRBD1
CDR3 protein: CSVTRLAGAYEQFF; CDR3 DNA: TGCAGCGTGACCCGCCTAGCGGGAGCATATGAGCAGTTCTTC; J gene: TRBJ2-1; clone size: -; V gene: TRBV29-1; CDR3 length: 14; D gene: TRBD2
CDR3 protein: CASSASGLYYEQYF; CDR3 DNA: TGTGCCAGCAGTGCCTCGGGACTATACTACGAGCAGTACTTC; J gene: TRBJ2-7; clone size: -; V gene: TRBV28; CDR3 length: 14; D gene: TRBD2